This TCR beta chain was recovered during a study of neurological immune-mediated disorders. Ten or more counts support this clonotype. CDR1 SGHRS and CDR2 YFSETQ come from the germline V gene. V was cut by 0 bases and J by 1 base, with 7 bases left in between. The CDR3 runs 15 residues. From the 5' RACE reads, TCRdb called clonotypes with MiXCR, one entry per CDR3 protein. The sample yields under 60,000 distinct CDR3 sequences, more than 5% seen once. V gene TRBV5-1 combines with J gene TRBJ1-4; D gene unclear. The sequencing sample was made of CD4+ T cells from blood. This TCR was sampled from a woman between 18 and 29 years old with multiple sclerosis. As DNA, the CDR3 is TGCGCCAGCAGCTTGGATATGGGAACTAATGAAAAACTGTTTTTT. Residues: CASSLDMGTNEKLFF.